One and the same sample provided the 16 T cell receptor beta chains below, sequenced in a study of stem cell transplantation in POMP-related autoinflammatory disease. Data came from immunoSEQ multiplex PCR; TCRdb stores just in-frame clones and leaves some out. The data hold about 6,900 clones, with less than 90% observed a single time. Source material: a CXCR5-defined cell subset from PBMCs. These receptors all come from a human donor in good health.

In DNA, the CDR3 is TGCGCCAGCAGCCAACAGGAGGCAGGGGCTAGCAATCAGCCCCAGCATTTT. Residues: CASSQQEAGASNQPQHF. The chain has TRBV4-1 and TRBJ1-5, with D possibly TRBD1 on 6 matching bases. Between the trimmed V and J ends, which lost 2 bases and 0 bases, there was a span of 14 bases. Germline lookup yields CDR1 MGHRA and CDR2 YSYEKL. The CDR3 consists of 17 residues.

The chain has TRBV2 and TRBJ1-5, with a weak D call TRBD1 (5 bases). Germline values: CDR1 SNHLY, CDR2 FYNNEI. This CDR3 has 16 amino acids. V was shortened by 8 bases and J by 0 bases, with 17 bases between the two germline ends. CDR3 residues: CASWDGYSYSNQPQHF. The CDR3 nucleotides are TGTGCCAGCTGGGACGGATACAGCTATAGCAATCAGCCCCAGCATTTT.

The chain has TRBV4-2 and TRBJ2-2; 8 nucleotides match TRBD1. This CDR3 contains 16 residues. Trimming removed 1 base from V and 4 bases from J; junction bases left unmatched: 5. Per germline, CDR1 LGHNA and CDR2 YNFKEQ. CDR3 residues: CASSQGTGRGTGELFF. For the CDR3, the DNA is TGTGCCAGCAGCCAAGGGACAGGGAGAGGCACCGGGGAGCTGTTTTTT.

This sequence joins TRBV14 and TRBJ1-1; 7 positions agree with TRBD1. CDR3 length: 15 residues. Germline V gene data show CDR1 as SGHDN and CDR2 as FVKESK. Trimming took 3 bases from V and 6 from J; bases not matched to a gene: 10. Here the CDR3 DNA reads TGTGCCAGCAGCCACAACAGGGGAATAGTCTCTGAAGCTTTCTTT. It codes for CASSHNRGIVSEAFF.

The V call is TRBV11-2, the J call TRBJ1-2; the D is unclear. The germline gives CDR1 SGHAT, CDR2 FQNNGV. Trimming stripped 5 bases from V and 7 bases from J, with 11 bases between. This CDR3 has 12 amino acids. CDR3 coding DNA: TGTGCCAGCAGCGCGGGAGATCGTGGCTACACCTTC. Its translation: CASSAGDRGYTF.

The chain couples TRBV4-2 to TRBJ2-5; TRBD2 aligns across 10 bases. This CDR3 region has 20 residues. Germline CDR1 LGHNA, CDR2 YNFKEQ. Unmatched junction bases numbered 17, after V lost 0 bases and J lost 4 bases. CDR3 loop: CASSQDLLGLLAGEGETQYF. Here the CDR3 DNA reads TGTGCCAGCAGCCAAGATCTTCTAGGGCTTCTAGCGGGGGAGGGAGAGACCCAGTACTTC.

The gene calls are TRBV15 and TRBJ1-3, with D perhaps TRBD1 (5 bases). Germline V gene sequence: CDR1 LNHNV, CDR2 YYDKDF (reference sequence). Trimming cost V 5 bases and J 4 bases, with 9 bases left between them. This CDR3 has 13 residues. Here the CDR3 DNA reads TGTGCCACCAGCTCAGGGTACGGAAACACCATATATTTT. Translated: CATSSGYGNTIYF.

CDR3 region: CSVEEGRGNYGYTF. DNA for the CDR3: TGCAGCGTTGAAGAGGGAAGGGGAAACTATGGCTACACCTTC. This chain uses TRBV29-1 with TRBJ1-2; a possible D gene is TRBD1 (5 bases). With 0 bases removed from V and 2 bases from J, the gap between germline ends came to 10 bases. In germline, CDR1 is SQVTM, CDR2 ANQGSEA. CDR3 length equals 14 residues.

V usage is TRBV28 and J usage is TRBJ1-5, with unresolved D. Germline CDR1 is MDHEN and CDR2 is SYDVKM. The CDR3 contains 12 residues. Trimming left V 5 bases short and J 9 bases short, with 11 bases between. The CDR3 nucleotides read TGTGCCAGCAGTAGGGTATTGGGGCCCCAGCATTTT. Protein: CASSRVLGPQHF.

The V and J genes are TRBV2 and TRBJ2-3; 8 bases match TRBD2. After removal of 5 bases from V and 1 base from J, the junction contained 5 bases not matched to a gene. Germline assignment: CDR1 SNHLY and CDR2 FYNNEI. This CDR3 contains 15 residues. The CDR3 DNA reads as TGTGCCAGCAGTCTCGAAGCGGGGGGCACAGATACGCAGTATTTT. The encoded protein is CASSLEAGGTDTQYF.

In its sample, this clone was seen a few times. The rearrangement joins TRBV30 to TRBJ1-1; TRBD1 might be the D (6 bases). Trimming cost V 5 bases and J 1 base, with 11 bases left between them. Germline V CDR1 and CDR2: GTSNPN, SVGIG (reference sequence). CDR3 size: 13 residues. The CDR3 DNA is TGTGCCTGGGAGAGGGGGTGGAACACTGAAGCTTTCTTT. This encodes CAWERGWNTEAFF.

CDR3 in DNA: TGTGCCAGCAGCTTAAATTTAGAGTCCAATCAGCCCCAGCATTTT. Translation: CASSLNLESNQPQHF. The chain links TRBV11-2 to TRBJ1-5; D gene uncertain. Germline V gene sequence: CDR1 SGHAT, CDR2 FQNNGV. V shed 2 bases and J shed 3 bases, with 11 bases lying between them. CDR3 length equals 15 residues.

The V call is TRBV7-8, the J call TRBJ1-6, with D possibly TRBD1 on 5 matching bases. This CDR3 has 14 residues. Trimming left V 6 bases short and J 6 bases short, with 12 bases between. Germline values: CDR1 SGHVS, CDR2 FQNEAQ. The CDR3: CASRFGGGNSPLHF. The CDR3, as DNA: TGTGCCAGCAGGTTCGGGGGTGGTAATTCACCCCTCCACTTT.

This sequence joins TRBV5-5 and TRBJ2-3; D ambiguous. Trimming shortened V by 5 bases and J by 2 bases, and 15 bases separated the two germline ends. This CDR3 contains 15 residues. Germline V lookup: CDR1 SGHKS, CDR2 YYEKEE (reference sequence). The CDR3 here is CASREDLRFTDTQYF. The CDR3 region has the DNA TGTGCCAGCAGAGAAGACCTCAGGTTCACAGATACGCAGTATTTT.

This clone was seen just once. The J gene is TRBJ2-7, the V gene TRBV5-6; 7 positions agree with TRBD1. Unmatched junction bases numbered 10, after V lost 4 bases and J lost 3 bases. The length of the CDR3 is 15 residues. Germline CDR1 SGHDT, CDR2 YYEEEE. The CDR3 DNA reads TGTGCCAGCAGCCTACGTTACAGGGGCAGCTACGAGCAGTACTTC. Protein: CASSLRYRGSYEQYF.

This chain connects TRBV7-2 to TRBJ2-3, with D perhaps TRBD2 (5 bases). The V gene's germline CDR1 is SGHTA and CDR2 FQGNSA. The CDR3 length is 14 residues. V lost 6 bases to trimming and J lost 0 bases, with 10 bases between them. The CDR3 DNA sequence: TGTGCCAGCAGTGTGACTACTAGCACAGATACGCAGTATTTT. Its protein product is CASSVTTSTDTQYF.